The clone carrying this T cell receptor (beta chain) occurred once. The entry originates in a study of blood T cell repertoires in COVID-19. Across the study: Material from acute and convalescent COVID-19 was sourced from the United States, Italy and Spain. PBMCs, B-cell-depleted T cells, or T cells provided the cDNA or gDNA that made up the material.

In the authors' workflow: The assay estimated nucleated cells by amplifying reference gene primers. Data came from immunoSEQ multiplex PCR; TCRdb stores just in-frame clones and leaves some out. That table gives V, J and clone size, and the DNA gave D and trimming. The data hold 50,000 to 70,000 clones, with around 76% observed a single time. The CDR3 runs to 15 residues. V shed 2 bases and J 6 bases; nucleotides not matched to a gene: 6. Germline V CDR1 and CDR2: SGHRS, YFSETQ. Sequencing used peripheral blood. This sequence originates from a man in his fifties or sixties with active or convalescent COVID-19. This chain joins TRBV5-1 and TRBJ2-3; TRBD2 matches at 10 bases. The CDR3 DNA is TGCGCCAGCAGCTTAGCGACTAGCGGGCGGGATACGCAGTATTTT. It encodes CASSLATSGRDTQYF.